The 11 T cell receptor beta chains below were found in one sample sequenced in a study of T cell clonality in common variable immunodeficiency. The data were produced by immunoSEQ multiplex PCR, yet TCRdb's version contains in-frame clones alone and is incomplete. The sample has about 40,000 clones, none seen only once. Sequencing used peripheral blood mononuclear cells. These TCRs come from a person between 18 and 75 years old in good health.

This clone was found many times. At one end the junction does not follow the germline gene, possibly because of a read error. The read is 3 residues too short to cover the CDR3 end, so that end is filled in from the germline J gene. This rearrangement joins TRBV4-2 to TRBJ2-4; D is perhaps TRBD1 (6 bases). The germline V gene encodes CDR1 LGHNA and CDR2 YNFKEQ. This CDR3 comprises 13 residues. The sequenced part of the CDR3 DNA is TGCGCCAGCAGCCAAGGTATAGGGGGAGTT. Residues: CASSQGIGGV. The whole CDR3 protein is CASSQGIGGVQYF.

This clone was observed many times. The read terminates 3 residues ahead of where the CDR3 ends, so the germline J gene completes it. The chain links TRBV6-2 or TRBV6-3 to TRBJ2-7; D ambiguous. Germline V lookup: CDR1 MNHEY, CDR2 SVGEGT. The CDR3 is made up of 15 amino acids. Trimming took off 4 bases at V and 6 bases at J, with 19 bases between the two ends. The sequenced part of the CDR3 DNA is TGTGCCAGCAGTTCTGTGGGCCTTTCCTCCCTCGAG. Protein sequence: CASSSVGLSSLE. The complete CDR3 protein is CASSSVGLSSLEQYF.

This clone has a count of ten or more. The read terminates 3 residues before the CDR3 end, so the remaining end is supplied by the germline J gene. The rearrangement uses TRBV24-1 and TRBJ2-5; a weak D match, TRBD1 (6 bases). Germline V gene data show CDR1 as KGHDR and CDR2 as SFDVKD. This CDR3 is 15 amino acids long. The V and J ends lost 9 bases and 2 bases respectively, with 18 bases between them. Incomplete CDR3 DNA: TGTGCCACCTCTAGACCCGGGACAACGCAAGAGACC. As protein: CATSRPGTTQET. The complete CDR3 protein is CATSRPGTTQETQYF.

This clone was observed at least ten times. The CDR3 loop reads CASSLAQGGTYTF. The part of the CDR3 DNA that was read is TGTGCCAGCAGCTTAGCACAGGGGGGAACC. The gene calls are TRBV7-9 and TRBJ1-2; 8 bases agree with TRBD1. The CDR3 end is not reached by the read, which stops 3 residues before it; the germline J gene fills it in. The V gene's germline CDR1 is SEHNR and CDR2 FQNEAQ (reference sequence). This CDR3 comprises 13 residues.

This clone was seen repeatedly, ten times or more. Read coverage stops 3 residues before the CDR3 terminus; the germline J gene supplies the remainder. The V and J genes are TRBV9 and TRBJ1-4; a weak D match, TRBD1 (5 bases). CDR3 length: 15 residues. Per germline, CDR1 SGDLS and CDR2 YYNGEE. V dropped 3 bases and J dropped 3 bases, with 12 bases sitting between them. CDR3 DNA (partial): TGTGCCAGCAGCGATGGGGGGATGTCTAATGAAAAA. Protein: CASSDGGMSNEK. The whole CDR3 reads CASSDGGMSNEKLFF.

This clone was detected only a few times. Additional DNA sequences in this sample encode the identical CDR3. The CDR3 bases that were read are TGTGCCAGCTCACCCCCGGGACAGGGGGCTCGCTCACCC. Its protein is CASSPPGQGARSP. The full CDR3 protein reads CASSPPGQGARSPLHF. The rearrangement links TRBV18 to TRBJ1-6, with 12 nucleotides matching TRBD1. The read ends 3 residues early relative to the CDR3; the germline J gene fills the gap. The germline V gene encodes CDR1 KGHSH and CDR2 LQKENI. V was pared by 3 bases and J by 10 bases, with 7 bases of the junction left unmatched. The CDR3 sequence is 16 residues long.

This clone has just a few counts. The read ends 3 residues shy of where the CDR3 ends; the end is completed using the germline J gene. This chain joins TRBV13 and TRBJ1-2; D is uncertain. CDR3 length: 18 residues. Germline V CDR1 and CDR2: PRHDT, FYEKMQ (reference sequence). The V gene lost 0 bases and the J gene lost 6 bases, with 23 bases spanning the gap. CDR3 bases read: TGTGCCAGCAGCTTAGGAAGAGGGTTGGCCGCACGAAAACATGGC. Translated, it gives CASSLGRGLAARKHG. Given in full, the CDR3 is CASSLGRGLAARKHGYTF.

This clone was seen ten or more times. The CDR3 extends 3 residues past the end of the read, so its final part is completed from the germline J gene. This sequence joins TRBV6-1 and TRBJ1-6; 7 bases map to TRBD1. The germline V gene has CDR1 MNHNS and CDR2 SASEGT. This CDR3 contains 14 residues. Trimming cost V 4 bases and J 9 bases; bases outside gene matches: 6. CDR3: CASSAQGLSSPLHF. CDR3 bases read: TGTGCCAGCAGTGCACAGGGGTTAAGTTCACCC.

This clone was seen repeatedly, ten times or more. The observed sequence ends 3 residues before the CDR3 terminus, with the missing tail filled in from the germline J gene. This chain connects TRBV18 to TRBJ2-1; 12 nucleotides agree with TRBD2. This CDR3 comprises 17 residues. The trim removed 5 bases at V and 4 bases at J, leaving 9 bases unmatched. The germline V gene encodes CDR1 KGHSH and CDR2 LQKENI. Here the CDR3 reads CASSLLTSGSGYNEQFF. The sequenced part of the CDR3 DNA is TGTGCCAGCTCATTACTGACTAGCGGGAGTGGGTACAATGAG.

This clone was observed at least ten times. The CDR3 goes on 3 residues after the read ends, and that part is filled in from the germline J gene. J is TRBJ2-7 and V is TRBV5-1; D gene uncertain. Deletions cut 0 bases from V and 4 bases from J, with 5 bases between. This CDR3 has 12 amino acids. Per germline, CDR1 SGHRS and CDR2 YFSETQ. CDR3 amino acids: CASSLDRYEQYF. Partial CDR3 DNA: TGCGCCAGCAGCTTGGACAGATACGAG.

This clone was seen ten or more times. Coverage ceases 3 residues before the CDR3 finishes, and the germline J gene fills in the end. This chain links TRBV12-3 or TRBV12-4 with TRBJ1-2; tentative D call: TRBD1 (5 bases). V lost 6 bases, J lost 0 bases, and 8 bases lay in between. This CDR3 has 13 residues. CDR3 residues: CASSPTANYGYTF. The covered CDR3 bases are TGTGCCAGCAGCCCGACAGCTAACTATGGC.